The clone carrying this TCR beta chain has a count of ten or more. V was clipped by 5 bases and J by 4 bases; unmatched bases: 8. CDR1 KGHSH and CDR2 LQKENI come from the germline V gene. The CDR3 length is 14 residues. The sample originates from a study of blood T cell repertoires in COVID-19. The protocol was immunoSEQ multiplex PCR, while the TCRdb copy is restricted to in-frame clones and leaves out a portion. Of a few hundred thousand clones detected, under 90% appear once; the ten largest clones hold 3.1%. This TCR was sampled from a woman between 18 and 30 years old with acute or convalescent COVID-19. Sequenced input: peripheral blood. V gene TRBV18 combines with J gene TRBJ2-7; 7 bases fit TRBD2. The CDR3 nucleotides read TGTGCCAGCTCATCAGGGCAGGGAGGGTACGAGCAGTACTTC. It specifies CASSSGQGGYEQYF.